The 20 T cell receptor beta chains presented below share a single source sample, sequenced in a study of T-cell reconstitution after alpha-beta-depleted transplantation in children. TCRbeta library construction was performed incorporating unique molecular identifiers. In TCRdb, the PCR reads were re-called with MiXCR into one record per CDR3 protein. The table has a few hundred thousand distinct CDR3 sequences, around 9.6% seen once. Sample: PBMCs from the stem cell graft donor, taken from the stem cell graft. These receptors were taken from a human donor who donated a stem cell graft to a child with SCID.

As DNA, the CDR3 is TGTGCCAGCAGTTACTCGGGACAGGGGGTTAACGAGCAGTACTTC. Translating it yields CASSYSGQGVNEQYF. V is TRBV6-5 and J is TRBJ2-7; the match to TRBD1 covers 11 bases. The CDR3 is 15 residues long. Germline assignment: CDR1 MNHEY and CDR2 SVGAGI. V lost 0 bases and J lost 5; bases outside the gene matches: 3.

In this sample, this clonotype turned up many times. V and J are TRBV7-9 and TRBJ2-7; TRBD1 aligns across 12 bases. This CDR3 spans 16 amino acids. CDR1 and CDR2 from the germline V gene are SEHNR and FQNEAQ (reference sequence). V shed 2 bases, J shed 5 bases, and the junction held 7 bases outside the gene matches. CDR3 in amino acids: CASSLSLGQGANEQYF. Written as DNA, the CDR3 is TGTGCCAGCAGCTTAAGTCTGGGACAGGGGGCGAACGAGCAGTACTTC.

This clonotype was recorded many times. CDR3 residues: CASTPGQGASDTQYF. CDR3 in DNA: TGTGCCAGCACCCCTGGACAGGGGGCATCAGATACGCAGTATTTT. This rearrangement joins TRBV12-3 or TRBV12-4 to TRBJ2-3; 11 bases match TRBD1. CDR3 length: 15 amino acids. V trimming: 7 bases; J trimming: 4 bases; junction bases outside the gene matches: 7.

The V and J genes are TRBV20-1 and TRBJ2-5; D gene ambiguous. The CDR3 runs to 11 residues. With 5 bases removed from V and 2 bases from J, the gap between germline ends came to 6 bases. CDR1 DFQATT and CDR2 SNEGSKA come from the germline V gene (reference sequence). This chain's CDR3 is CSAALQETQYF. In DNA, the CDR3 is TGCAGTGCTGCCTTACAAGAGACCCAGTACTTC.

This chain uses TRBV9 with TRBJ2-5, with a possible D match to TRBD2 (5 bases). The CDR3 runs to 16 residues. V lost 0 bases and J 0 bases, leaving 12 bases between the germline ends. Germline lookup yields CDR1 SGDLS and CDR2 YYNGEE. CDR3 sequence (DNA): TGTGCCAGCAGCGTAGGAACTAGAGAGTACCAAGAGACCCAGTACTTC. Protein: CASSVGTREYQETQYF.

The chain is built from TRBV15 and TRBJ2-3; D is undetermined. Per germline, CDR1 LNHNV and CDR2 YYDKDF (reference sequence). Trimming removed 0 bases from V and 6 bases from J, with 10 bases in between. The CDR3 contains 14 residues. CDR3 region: CATSRDSAADTQYF. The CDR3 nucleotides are TGTGCCACCAGCAGAGATTCGGCAGCTGATACGCAGTATTTT. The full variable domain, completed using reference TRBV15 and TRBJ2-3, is DAMVIQNPRYQVTQFGKPVTLSCSQTLNHNVMYWYQQKSSQAPKLLFHYYDKDFNNEADTPDNFQSRRPNTSFCFLDIRSPGLGDTAMYLCATSRDSAADTQYFGPGTRLTVL.

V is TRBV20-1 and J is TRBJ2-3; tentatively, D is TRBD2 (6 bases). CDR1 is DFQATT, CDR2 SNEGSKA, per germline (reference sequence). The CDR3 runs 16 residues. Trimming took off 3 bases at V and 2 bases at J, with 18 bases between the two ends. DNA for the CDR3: TGCAGTGCTAGTCCACCGCGGCGGGGTGACACAGATACGCAGTATTTT. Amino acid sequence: CSASPPRRGDTDTQYF.

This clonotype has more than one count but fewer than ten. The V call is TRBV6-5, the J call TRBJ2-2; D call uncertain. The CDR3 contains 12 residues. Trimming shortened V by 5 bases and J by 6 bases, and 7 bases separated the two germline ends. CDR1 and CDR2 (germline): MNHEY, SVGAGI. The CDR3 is CASSRWAGELFF. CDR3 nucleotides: TGTGCCAGCAGTCGATGGGCCGGGGAGCTGTTTTTT.

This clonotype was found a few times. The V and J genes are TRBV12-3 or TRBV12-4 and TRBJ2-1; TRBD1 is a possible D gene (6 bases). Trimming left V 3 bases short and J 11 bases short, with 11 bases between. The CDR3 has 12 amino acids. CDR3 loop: CASSLGAGQQFF. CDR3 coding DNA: TGTGCCAGCAGTTTGGGGGCGGGCCAGCAGTTCTTC.

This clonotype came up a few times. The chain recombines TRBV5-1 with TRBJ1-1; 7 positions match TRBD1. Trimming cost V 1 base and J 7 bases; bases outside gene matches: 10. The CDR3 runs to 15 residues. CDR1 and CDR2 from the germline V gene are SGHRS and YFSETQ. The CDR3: CASSLSEGAMGEAFF. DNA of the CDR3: TGCGCCAGCAGCTTGTCGGAGGGGGCGATGGGTGAAGCTTTCTTT.

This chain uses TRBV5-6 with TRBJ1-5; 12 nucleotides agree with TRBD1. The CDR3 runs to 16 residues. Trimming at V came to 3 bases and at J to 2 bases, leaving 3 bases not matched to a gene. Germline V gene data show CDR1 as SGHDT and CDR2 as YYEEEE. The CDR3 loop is CASSWGTGGGNQPQHF. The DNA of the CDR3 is TGTGCCAGCAGCTGGGGGACAGGGGGCGGCAATCAGCCCCAGCATTTT.

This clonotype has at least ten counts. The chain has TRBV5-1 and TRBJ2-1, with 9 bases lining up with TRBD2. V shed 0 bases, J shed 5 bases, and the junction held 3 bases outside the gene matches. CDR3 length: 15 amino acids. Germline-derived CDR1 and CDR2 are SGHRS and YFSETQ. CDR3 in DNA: TGCGCCAGCAGCTTGGTCGCGGGGGGGCACAATGAGCAGTTCTTC. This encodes CASSLVAGGHNEQFF.

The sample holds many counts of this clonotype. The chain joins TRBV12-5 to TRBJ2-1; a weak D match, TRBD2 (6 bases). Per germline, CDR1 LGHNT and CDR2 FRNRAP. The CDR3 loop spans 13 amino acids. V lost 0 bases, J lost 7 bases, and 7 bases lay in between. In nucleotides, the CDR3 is TGTGCTAGTGGTTTGGTGGGGGGTAATGAGCAGTTCTTC. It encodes CASGLVGGNEQFF.

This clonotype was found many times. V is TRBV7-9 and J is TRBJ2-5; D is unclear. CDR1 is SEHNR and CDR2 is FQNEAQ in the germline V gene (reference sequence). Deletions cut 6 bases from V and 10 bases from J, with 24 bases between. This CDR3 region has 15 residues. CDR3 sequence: CASSPIGRMESGQYF. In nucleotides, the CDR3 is TGTGCCAGCAGTCCTATTGGGCGCATGGAAAGTGGCCAGTACTTC.

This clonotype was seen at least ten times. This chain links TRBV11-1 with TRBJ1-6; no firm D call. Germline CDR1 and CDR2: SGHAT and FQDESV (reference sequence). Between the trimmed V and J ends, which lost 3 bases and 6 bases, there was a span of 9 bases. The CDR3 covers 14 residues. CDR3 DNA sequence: TGTGCCAGCAGCTTTTCCCAGGCTAATTCACCCCTCCACTTT. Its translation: CASSFSQANSPLHF.

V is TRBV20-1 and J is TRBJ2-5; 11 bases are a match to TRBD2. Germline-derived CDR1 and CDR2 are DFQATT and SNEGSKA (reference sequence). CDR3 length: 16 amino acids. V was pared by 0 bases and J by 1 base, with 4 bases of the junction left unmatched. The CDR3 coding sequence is TGCAGTGCTAGAGATTGGCTAGCGGGGGGCCAAGAGACCCAGTACTTC. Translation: CSARDWLAGGQETQYF.

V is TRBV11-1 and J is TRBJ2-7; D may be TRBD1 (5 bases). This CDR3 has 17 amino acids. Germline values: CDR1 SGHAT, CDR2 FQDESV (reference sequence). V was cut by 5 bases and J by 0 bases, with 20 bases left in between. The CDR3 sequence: CASSPRNPGFISYEQYF. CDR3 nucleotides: TGTGCCAGCAGCCCAAGAAATCCAGGGTTTATCTCCTACGAGCAGTACTTC.

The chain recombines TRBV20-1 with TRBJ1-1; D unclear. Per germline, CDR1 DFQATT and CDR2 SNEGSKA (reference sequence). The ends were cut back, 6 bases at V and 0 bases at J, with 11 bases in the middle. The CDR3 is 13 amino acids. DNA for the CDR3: TGCAGTGCAACGGTTAACATGAACACTGAAGCTTTCTTT. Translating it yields CSATVNMNTEAFF.

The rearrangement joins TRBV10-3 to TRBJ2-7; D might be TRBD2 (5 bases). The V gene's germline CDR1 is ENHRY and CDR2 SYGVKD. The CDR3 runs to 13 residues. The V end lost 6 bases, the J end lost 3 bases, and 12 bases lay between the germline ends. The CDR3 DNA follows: TGTGCCATCAGGTCTCTAGCAGGCTACGAGCAGTACTTC. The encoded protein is CAIRSLAGYEQYF.

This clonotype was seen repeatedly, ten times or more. The CDR3 protein is CSARRGGEQYF. CDR3 coding DNA: TGCAGTGCTAGGCGAGGGGGCGAGCAGTACTTC. J is TRBJ2-7 and V is TRBV20-1, with D perhaps TRBD1 (6 bases). The CDR3 consists of 11 residues. V shed 3 bases and J shed 6 bases, with 9 bases lying between them. Germline V CDR1 and CDR2: DFQATT, SNEGSKA (reference sequence).